The present T cell receptor (beta chain) was sequenced within a study of T cell repertoires in cytomegalovirus infection. Study details: Public signatures in TCR beta pointed to CMV infection and matching HLA type.

In germline, CDR1 is MDHEN, CDR2 SYDVKM. Between the trimmed V and J ends, which lost 7 bases and 0 bases, there was a span of 17 bases. This CDR3 is 16 amino acids long. One entry per CDR3 protein, called by TCRdb with MiXCR from the reads. The data show hundreds of thousands of distinct CDR3 sequences, 24% seen once. Sequenced input: CD8+ T cells from PBMCs. This clonotype originated in a human donor in good health (CMV status not recorded). Some clones in this sample may be carry-over from other donors' samples. The V call is TRBV28, the J call TRBJ2-3, with D possibly being TRBD2 (6 bases). The CDR3 protein is CASTRFGGPSTDTQYF. The DNA for the CDR3 is TGTGCCAGCACCCGTTTCGGGGGACCTAGCACAGATACGCAGTATTTT.